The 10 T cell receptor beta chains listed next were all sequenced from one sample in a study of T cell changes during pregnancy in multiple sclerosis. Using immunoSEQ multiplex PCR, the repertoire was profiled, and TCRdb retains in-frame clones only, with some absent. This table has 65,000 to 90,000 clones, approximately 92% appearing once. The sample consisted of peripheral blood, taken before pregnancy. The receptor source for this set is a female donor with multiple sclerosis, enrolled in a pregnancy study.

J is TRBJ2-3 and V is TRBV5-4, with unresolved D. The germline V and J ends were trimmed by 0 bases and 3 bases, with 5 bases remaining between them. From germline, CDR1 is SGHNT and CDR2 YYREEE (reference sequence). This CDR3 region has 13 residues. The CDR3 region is CASSLAGTDTQYF. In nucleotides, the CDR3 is TGTGCCAGCAGCTTGGCAGGTACAGATACGCAGTATTTT.

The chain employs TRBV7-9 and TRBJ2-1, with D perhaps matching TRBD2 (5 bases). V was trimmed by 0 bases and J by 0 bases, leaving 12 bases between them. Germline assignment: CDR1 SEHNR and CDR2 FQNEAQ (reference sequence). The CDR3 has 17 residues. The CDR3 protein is CASSLASSGSSYNEQFF. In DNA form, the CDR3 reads TGTGCCAGCAGCTTAGCGTCAAGCGGAAGCTCCTACAATGAGCAGTTCTTC.

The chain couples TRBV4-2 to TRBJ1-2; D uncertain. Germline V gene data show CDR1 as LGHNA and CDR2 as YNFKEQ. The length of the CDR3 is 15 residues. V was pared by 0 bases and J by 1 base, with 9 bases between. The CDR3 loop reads CASSQDWAGNYGYTF. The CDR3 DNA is TGTGCCAGCAGCCAAGACTGGGCGGGTAACTATGGCTACACCTTC.

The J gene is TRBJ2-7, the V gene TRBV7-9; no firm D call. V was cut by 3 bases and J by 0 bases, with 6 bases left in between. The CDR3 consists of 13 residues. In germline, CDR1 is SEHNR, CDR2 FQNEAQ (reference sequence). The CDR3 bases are TGTGCCAGCAGCTTCCCGGGCTCCTACGAGCAGTACTTC. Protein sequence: CASSFPGSYEQYF. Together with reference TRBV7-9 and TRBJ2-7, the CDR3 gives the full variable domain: DTGVSQNPRHKITKRGQNVTFRCDPISEHNRLYWYRQTLGQGPEFLTYFQNEAQLEKSRLLSDRFSAERPKGSFSTLEIQRTEQGDSAMYLCASSFPGSYEQYFGPGTRLTVT.

In nucleotides, the CDR3 is TGTGCCAGCAGTGCCCTGACTAGCGCCAATGAGCAGTTCTTC. Protein sequence: CASSALTSANEQFF. The rearrangement links TRBV2 to TRBJ2-1; 8 bases map to TRBD2. Germline V gene data show CDR1 as SNHLY and CDR2 as FYNNEI. The CDR3 length is 14 residues. Germline trimming cut 4 bases from V and 6 bases from J; bases unmatched to any gene: 5.

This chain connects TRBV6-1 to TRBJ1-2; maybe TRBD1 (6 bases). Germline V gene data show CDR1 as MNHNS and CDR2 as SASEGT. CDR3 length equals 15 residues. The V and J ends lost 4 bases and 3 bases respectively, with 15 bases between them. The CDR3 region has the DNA TGTGCCAGCAGTGGAACAGGGCGGGTCTACTATGGCTACACCTTC. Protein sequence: CASSGTGRVYYGYTF.

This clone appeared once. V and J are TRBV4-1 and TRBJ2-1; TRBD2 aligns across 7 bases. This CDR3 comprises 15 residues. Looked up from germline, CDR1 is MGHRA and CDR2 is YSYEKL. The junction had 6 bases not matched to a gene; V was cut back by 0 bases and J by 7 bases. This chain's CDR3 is CASSQEGLAENEQFF. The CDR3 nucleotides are TGCGCCAGCAGCCAAGAAGGGCTAGCGGAAAATGAGCAGTTCTTC.

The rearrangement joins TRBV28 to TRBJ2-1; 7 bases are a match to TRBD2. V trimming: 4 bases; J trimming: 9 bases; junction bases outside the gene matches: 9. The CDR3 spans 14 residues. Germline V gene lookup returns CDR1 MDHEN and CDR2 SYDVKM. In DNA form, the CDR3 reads TGTGCCAGCAGTTCAGCGGGAATCTCGGGTGAGCAGTTCTTC. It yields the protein CASSSAGISGEQFF.

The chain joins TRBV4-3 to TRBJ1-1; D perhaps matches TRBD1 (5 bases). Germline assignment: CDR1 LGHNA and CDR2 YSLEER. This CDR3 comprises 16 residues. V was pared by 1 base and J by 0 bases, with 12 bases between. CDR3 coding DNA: TGCGCCAGCAGCCAAGGACTGACAGTCATGAACACTGAAGCTTTCTTT. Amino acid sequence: CASSQGLTVMNTEAFF.

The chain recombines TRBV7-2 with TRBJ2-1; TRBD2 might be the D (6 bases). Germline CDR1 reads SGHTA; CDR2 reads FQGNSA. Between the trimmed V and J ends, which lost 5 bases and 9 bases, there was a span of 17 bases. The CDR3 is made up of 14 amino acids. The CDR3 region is CASSPRERLFEQFF. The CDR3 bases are TGTGCCAGCAGCCCCCGGGAGCGGTTATTTGAGCAGTTCTTC.